One and the same sample provided the 15 T cell receptor beta chains below, sequenced in a study of T cell responses to AZD1222 COVID-19 vaccine. Profiling relied on immunoSEQ multiplex PCR, and the TCRdb table lists in-frame clones only, not all of them. Seen here are 20,000 to 25,000 clones, 87% observed once, and the top ten hold about 35%. Here the sequenced sample was peripheral blood, taken 28 days after the second AZD1222 dose. These receptors were collected from an adult who received the AZD1222 COVID-19 vaccine.

This clone was picked up one time. The V gene is TRBV2, the J gene TRBJ1-1; D is ambiguous. The CDR3 sequence is 13 residues long. Per germline, CDR1 SNHLY and CDR2 FYNNEI. V lost 6 bases and J 3 bases, leaving 11 bases between the germline ends. The CDR3 nucleotides read TGTGCCAGCAGCTATGGGAGGGACACTGAAGCTTTCTTT. This sequence encodes CASSYGRDTEAFF.

This clone appeared a single time. The chain combines TRBV5-1 with TRBJ2-3; TRBD1 agrees at 9 bases. V lost 3 bases, J lost 2 bases, and 10 bases stayed unmatched. This CDR3 comprises 17 residues. Germline loops: CDR1 SGHRS, CDR2 YFSETQ. CDR3 in amino acids: CASSWGVTGGHTDTQYF. The DNA of the CDR3 is TGCGCCAGCAGCTGGGGAGTGACAGGGGGTCACACAGATACGCAGTATTTT.

The CDR3 sequence: CASSGRGERSYEQYF. The CDR3, as DNA: TGTGCCAGTAGCGGTCGGGGAGAACGGTCCTACGAGCAGTACTTC. V gene TRBV6-5 combines with J gene TRBJ2-7; possible D gene TRBD2, 6 bases. The CDR3 has 15 residues. Between the trimmed V and J ends, which lost 9 bases and 1 base, there was a span of 19 bases. Germline V gene sequence: CDR1 MNHEY, CDR2 SVGAGI.

The V gene is TRBV29-1, the J gene TRBJ2-1; TRBD2 is a possible D gene (6 bases). V was shortened by 5 bases and J by 0 bases, with 11 bases between the two germline ends. This CDR3 contains 14 residues. Germline CDR1 and CDR2: SQVTM and ANQGSEA. The CDR3 sequence: CSVRGGNSYNEQFF. The CDR3 DNA reads as TGCAGCGTTCGTGGGGGGAACTCCTACAATGAGCAGTTCTTC.

This chain uses TRBV9 with TRBJ2-3; unclear D gene. The germline CDR1 and CDR2 sequences are SGDLS and YYNGEE. This CDR3 has 15 residues. The V and J ends lost 1 base and 2 bases respectively, with 11 bases between them. The CDR3 DNA is TGTGCCAGCAGCGTATTCTCAGCGAACACAGATACGCAGTATTTT. Translation gives CASSVFSANTDTQYF. The variable domain in full, completed from reference TRBV9 and TRBJ2-3, reads DSGVTQTPKHLITATGQRVTLRCSPRSGDLSVYWYQQSLDQGLQFLIQYYNGEERAKGNILERFSAQQFPDLHSELNLSSLELGDSALYFCASSVFSANTDTQYFGPGTRLTVL.

The chain recombines TRBV28 with TRBJ2-1, with no clear D. V was cut by 7 bases and J by 8 bases, with 9 bases left in between. Germline V gene sequence: CDR1 MDHEN, CDR2 SYDVKM. The CDR3 has 11 residues. The DNA of the CDR3 is TGTGCCAGCACTGTTTATGATGAGCAGTTCTTC. Translating gives CASTVYDEQFF. Full variable domain (rest looked up from reference TRBV28 and TRBJ2-1): DVKVTQSSRYLVKRTGEKVFLECVQDMDHENMFWYRQDPGLGLRLIYFSYDVKMKEKGDIPEGYSVSREKKERFSLILESASTNQTSMYLCASTVYDEQFFGPGTRLTVL.

The V gene is TRBV7-3, the J gene TRBJ2-3; 8 positions agree with TRBD2. CDR1 is SGHTA, CDR2 FQGTGA, per germline. V was clipped by 3 bases and J by 1 base; unmatched bases: 6. There are 16 residues in the CDR3. CDR3 nucleotide sequence: TGTGCCAGCAGCTTGATACCGGGAGGGGGCACAGATACGCAGTATTTT. Protein: CASSLIPGGGTDTQYF.

V and J are TRBV2 and TRBJ2-7, with D perhaps being TRBD1 or TRBD2 (5 bases each). There are 14 residues in the CDR3. Trimming removed 6 bases from V and 6 bases from J, with 18 bases in between. CDR1 SNHLY and CDR2 FYNNEI come from the germline V gene. The CDR3 nucleotides are TGTGCCAGCAGCCGACGGGACGCAGAGAGCGAGCAGTACTTC. Translating gives CASSRRDAESEQYF.

This chain joins TRBV18 and TRBJ2-1; the D gene is possibly TRBD2 (5 bases). The CDR3 loop spans 17 amino acids. CDR1 is KGHSH, CDR2 LQKENI, per germline. Trimming removed 1 base at V and 0 bases at J, with 13 bases between. CDR3 sequence: CASSPLVGAPSYNEQFF. CDR3 sequence (DNA): TGTGCCAGCTCACCACTCGTGGGAGCCCCCTCCTACAATGAGCAGTTCTTC.

This rearrangement joins TRBV9 to TRBJ1-2, with 8 bases lining up with TRBD1. The ends lost 4 bases at V and 2 bases at J; junction bases unmatched: 7. Germline V lookup: CDR1 SGDLS, CDR2 YYNGEE. The CDR3 is 15 residues long. The CDR3 loop reads CASSTQGAKNYGYTF. CDR3 DNA sequence: TGTGCCAGCAGCACCCAGGGGGCGAAGAACTATGGCTACACCTTC.

The rearrangement links TRBV7-2 to TRBJ2-7; D gene unclear. The V end lost 0 bases, the J end lost 5 bases, and 8 bases lay between the germline ends. Per the germline V gene, CDR1 is SGHTA and CDR2 is FQGNSA. The CDR3 contains 13 residues. The DNA for the CDR3 is TGTGCCAGCAGCTTAGCGGGAAGCAACGAGCAGTACTTC. Amino acids: CASSLAGSNEQYF.

The CDR3 coding sequence is TGTGCCAGCAGTTACGGGAGGGGAGTCGACAATGAGCAGTTCTTC. Protein sequence: CASSYGRGVDNEQFF. The chain couples TRBV6-2 or TRBV6-3 to TRBJ2-1, with 7 nucleotides matching TRBD2. The CDR3 length is 15 residues. J lost 5 bases, V lost 2 bases, and 6 bases had no gene match. CDR1 is MNHEY, CDR2 SVGEGT, per germline.

The chain uses TRBV18 and TRBJ1-1; D may be TRBD1 (5 bases). The CDR3 has 12 residues. V lost 6 bases and J lost 1, with 6 bases in between. Germline lookup yields CDR1 KGHSH and CDR2 LQKENI. This chain's CDR3 is CASSTANTEAFF. The CDR3 coding sequence is TGTGCCAGCTCGACAGCGAACACTGAAGCTTTCTTT.

The chain has TRBV4-1 and TRBJ2-7, with TRBD2 matching 8 bases. The CDR3 length is 15 residues. Germline values: CDR1 MGHRA, CDR2 YSYEKL. The V gene end was trimmed by 4 bases and the J gene end by 5 bases; junction bases not matched to a gene: 10. The CDR3 region is CASSLMGLAGNEQYF. In DNA form, the CDR3 reads TGCGCCAGCAGCCTTATGGGGCTAGCGGGTAACGAGCAGTACTTC.

The CDR3: CAWRHSGTGVSGNTIYF. For the CDR3, the DNA is TGTGCCTGGAGACACTCCGGGACAGGGGTTTCTGGAAACACCATATATTTT. The V call is TRBV30, the J call TRBJ1-3, with 10 bases matching TRBD1. Trimming cost V 3 bases and J 1 base; bases outside gene matches: 9. The germline gives CDR1 GTSNPN, CDR2 SVGIG (reference sequence). The CDR3 is 17 residues long.